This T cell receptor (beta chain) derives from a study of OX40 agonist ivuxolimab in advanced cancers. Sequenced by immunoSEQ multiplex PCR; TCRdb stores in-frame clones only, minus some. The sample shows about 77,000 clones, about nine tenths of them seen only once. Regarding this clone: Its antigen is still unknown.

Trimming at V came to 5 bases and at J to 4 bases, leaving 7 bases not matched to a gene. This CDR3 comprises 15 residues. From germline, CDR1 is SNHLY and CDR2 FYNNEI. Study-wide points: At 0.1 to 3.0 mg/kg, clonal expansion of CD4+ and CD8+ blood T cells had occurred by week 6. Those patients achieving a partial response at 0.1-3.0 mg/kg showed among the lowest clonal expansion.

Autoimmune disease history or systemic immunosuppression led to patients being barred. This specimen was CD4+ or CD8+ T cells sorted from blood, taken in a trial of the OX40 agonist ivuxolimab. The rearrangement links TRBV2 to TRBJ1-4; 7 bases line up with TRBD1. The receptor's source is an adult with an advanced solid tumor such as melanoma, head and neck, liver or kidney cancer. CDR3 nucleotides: TGTGCCAGCAGTCAAAGGGACAGAAGTAATGAAAAACTGTTTTTT. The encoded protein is CASSQRDRSNEKLFF. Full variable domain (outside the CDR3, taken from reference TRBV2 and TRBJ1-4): EPEVTQTPSHQVTQMGQEVILRCVPISNHLYFYWYRQILGQKVEFLVSFYNNEISEKSEIFDDQFSVERPDGSNFTLKIRSTKLEDSAMYFCASSQRDRSNEKLFFGSGTQLSVL.